This record concerns one T cell receptor (beta chain) sequence. Between the trimmed V and J ends, which lost 9 bases and 2 bases, there was a span of 16 bases. The germline V gene encodes CDR1 LNHDA and CDR2 SQIVND (reference sequence). This CDR3 comprises 14 residues. The source of the sample is a study of T cell changes during pregnancy in multiple sclerosis. Here immunoSEQ multiplex PCR was the method, and the copy in TCRdb shows in-frame clones only, minus some. The sample lists some 80,000 clones; roughly nine tenths were seen once. The origin of this receptor is a female donor with multiple sclerosis, enrolled in a pregnancy study. The specimen comprised peripheral blood, sampled before pregnancy. This chain connects TRBV19 to TRBJ2-5; the D is unclear. CDR3 loop: CARPGDRSQETQYF. DNA for the CDR3: TGTGCCAGGCCCGGAGACCGGAGTCAAGAGACCCAGTACTTC.